Listed here are 23 T cell receptor beta chains from one sample, sequenced in a study of cytotoxic CD8 clonotypes in ibrutinib-treated CLL. The table came from immunoSEQ multiplex PCR; TCRdb's copy has only in-frame clones and leaves some out. Among hundreds of thousands of clones, 67% were seen once, and the ten largest hold roughly 6%. Sequenced here: PBMCs, sampled after 36 months of ibrutinib treatment. These TCRs come from a human donor with chronic lymphocytic leukemia.

This clone was seen a single time. This chain connects TRBV6-1 to TRBJ1-1; TRBD1 matches 8 bases. Germline V lookup: CDR1 MNHNS, CDR2 SASEGT. Trimming took 1 base from V and 0 from J; bases not matched to a gene: 7. The CDR3 loop spans 17 amino acids. CDR3 amino acids: CASSEGPGQVMNTEAFF. The DNA for the CDR3 is TGTGCCAGCAGTGAAGGACCGGGACAGGTCATGAACACTGAAGCTTTCTTT.

The V call is TRBV7-7, the J call TRBJ2-1; TRBD2 matches at 10 bases. Germline lookup yields CDR1 SSHAT and CDR2 FNYEAQ (reference sequence). V shed 5 bases and J 10 bases; nucleotides not matched to a gene: 5. This CDR3 has 13 residues. The CDR3 nucleotides read TGTGCCAGCAGCCAGGGACTAGCGCGGGAGCAGTTCTTC. Amino acids: CASSQGLAREQFF.

The V gene is TRBV4-1, the J gene TRBJ1-2; 8 bases map to TRBD1. V shed 1 base and J 4 bases; nucleotides not matched to a gene: 8. Germline values: CDR1 MGHRA, CDR2 YSYEKL. The CDR3 covers 16 residues. CDR3 amino acids: CASSQGVQGAAYGYTF. The CDR3 DNA sequence: TGCGCCAGCAGCCAAGGGGTTCAGGGGGCCGCCTATGGCTACACCTTC.

This clone occurred a few times. CDR3 sequence: CASSQGERVSYGYTF. CDR3 sequence (DNA): TGCGCCAGCAGCCAAGGGGAACGGGTTTCCTATGGCTACACCTTC. The rearrangement links TRBV4-1 to TRBJ1-2, with D hard to call. CDR3 length: 15 residues. Germline V gene sequence: CDR1 MGHRA, CDR2 YSYEKL. Trimming cost V 1 base and J 4 bases, with 13 bases left between them.

The chain joins TRBV6-5 to TRBJ2-4, with 10 bases matching TRBD2. This CDR3 has 15 amino acids. The junction had 4 bases not matched to a gene; V was cut back by 8 bases and J by 0 bases. Germline values: CDR1 MNHEY, CDR2 SVGAGI. The CDR3 nucleotides are TGTGCCAGCTGGAGCGGGAGGGGAGCCAAAAACATTCAGTACTTC. It specifies CASWSGRGAKNIQYF.

The chain carries TRBV18 and TRBJ2-1; TRBD1 agrees at 9 bases. Germline assignment: CDR1 KGHSH and CDR2 LQKENI. The V segment lost 10 bases and the J segment 3 bases; nucleotides outside the gene matches: 7. The CDR3 is 14 amino acids. CDR3 residues: CATLRDRVYNEQFF. CDR3 nucleotide sequence: TGTGCCACCCTCCGGGACAGGGTCTACAATGAGCAGTTCTTC.

J is TRBJ2-2 and V is TRBV7-2; no definite D call. CDR3 size: 13 residues. Germline lookup yields CDR1 SGHTA and CDR2 FQGNSA. Trimming removed 4 bases from V and 6 bases from J, with 9 bases in between. The CDR3 coding sequence is TGTGCCAGCAGCTCCTATTTGGCCGGGGAGCTGTTTTTT. Translation: CASSSYLAGELFF.

The rearrangement links TRBV6-1 to TRBJ1-1, with a tentative D call TRBD1 (5 bases). CDR1 MNHNS and CDR2 SASEGT come from the germline V gene. Trimming cost V 10 bases and J 0 bases, with 12 bases left between them. The CDR3 spans 13 residues. The CDR3 DNA reads as TGTGCCACGGTGCGAGGGGTGAACACTGAAGCTTTCTTT. Translated: CATVRGVNTEAFF.

The rearrangement joins TRBV25-1 to TRBJ2-1; the D call may be TRBD1 or TRBD2 (5 bases each). Looked up from germline, CDR1 is MGHDK and CDR2 is SYGVNS. The V and J ends lost 2 bases and 3 bases respectively, with 11 bases between them. The CDR3 contains 15 residues. The CDR3 loop is CASSEGGGHYNEQFF. CDR3 nucleotides: TGTGCCAGCAGTGAAGGAGGCGGACACTACAATGAGCAGTTCTTC. The variable domain in full, with the rest retrieved from reference TRBV25-1 and TRBJ2-1, is EADIYQTPRYLVIGTGKKITLECSQTMGHDKMYWYQQDPGMELHLIHYSYGVNSTEKGDLSSESTVSRIRTEHFPLTLESARPSHTSQYLCASSEGGGHYNEQFFGPGTRLTVL.

This chain joins TRBV19 and TRBJ2-5; tentative D call: TRBD2 (6 bases). This CDR3 has 16 residues. The V end lost 6 bases, the J end lost 3 bases, and 20 bases lay between the germline ends. Per the germline V gene, CDR1 is LNHDA and CDR2 is SQIVND (reference sequence). For the CDR3, the DNA is TGTGCCAGTAGCCTCACTTATACTAGCTGGAAAGAGACCCAGTACTTC. This gives the protein CASSLTYTSWKETQYF.

This clone was seen only once. The rearrangement links TRBV4-3 to TRBJ2-7, with TRBD2 matching 8 bases. The V and J ends lost 5 bases and 4 bases, in that order; junction bases with no gene match: 10. Looked up from germline, CDR1 is LGHNA and CDR2 is YSLEER. This CDR3 region has 15 residues. The chain's CDR3 is CASSLTSTSAYEQYF. CDR3 sequence (DNA): TGCGCCAGCAGCTTAACATCGACTAGCGCGTACGAGCAGTACTTC.

V usage is TRBV28 and J usage is TRBJ1-1; D unclear. The CDR3 is made up of 13 amino acids. V gave up 10 bases and J gave up 1 base, with 13 bases separating them. Germline CDR1 and CDR2: MDHEN and SYDVKM. The CDR3 DNA sequence: TGTGCCACCCTTAGGGATGGGAACACTGAAGCTTTCTTT. Its protein is CATLRDGNTEAFF.

The rearrangement links TRBV5-1 to TRBJ2-5; D may be TRBD1 (7 bases). The DNA end is more similar to TRBJ2-7, so the J call may be wrong. From germline, CDR1 is SGHRS and CDR2 YFSETQ. The CDR3 extends over 15 amino acids. The CDR3 here is CASNAQGGGSYEQYF. The CDR3 nucleotides read TGCGCCAGCAACGCCCAGGGGGGCGGCTCCTACGAGCAGTACTTC.

This chain uses TRBV7-9 with TRBJ2-7, with D possibly matching TRBD1 (5 bases). Trimming cost V 2 bases and J 4 bases, with 15 bases left between them. The CDR3 has 15 amino acids. Germline assignment: CDR1 SEHNR and CDR2 FQNEAQ (reference sequence). DNA for the CDR3: TGTGCCAGCAGCTTACTGGGGCCGGCTGGGTACGAGCAGTACTTC. It specifies CASSLLGPAGYEQYF.

J is TRBJ1-2 and V is TRBV29-1; tentatively, D is TRBD1 (5 bases). Germline CDR1 SQVTM, CDR2 ANQGSEA. V was clipped by 6 bases and J by 5 bases, with 19 bases between them. The CDR3 is 14 residues long. The CDR3 here is CSVAGGVTQYGYTF. CDR3 sequence (DNA): TGCAGCGTCGCCGGGGGGGTAACCCAGTATGGCTACACCTTC. Complete variable domain (other parts from reference TRBV29-1 and TRBJ1-2): SAVISQKPSRDICQRGTSLTIQCQVDSQVTMMFWYRQQPGQSLTLIATANQGSEATYESGFVIDKFPISRPNLTFSTLTVSNMSPEDSSIYLCSVAGGVTQYGYTFGSGTRLTVV.

This clone was observed a single time. The chain is built from TRBV12-5 and TRBJ1-1; possible D gene TRBD1, 6 bases. V was trimmed by 6 bases and J by 4 bases, leaving 18 bases between them. The CDR3 has 15 amino acids. CDR1 is LGHNT, CDR2 FRNRAP, per germline. The CDR3 DNA follows: TGTGCTAGTGGAATCGAGGGGGTGGCGAGCACTGAAGCTTTCTTT. Translating it yields CASGIEGVASTEAFF.

This rearrangement joins TRBV4-1 to TRBJ2-1; no firm D call. The CDR3 is 17 amino acids. CDR1 and CDR2 (germline): MGHRA, YSYEKL. V was trimmed by 4 bases and J by 0 bases, leaving 16 bases between them. The CDR3 protein is CASSLLGRPDSYNEQFF. Here the CDR3 DNA reads TGCGCCAGCAGCCTACTCGGTCGGCCGGACTCCTACAATGAGCAGTTCTTC.

The chain has TRBV11-3 and TRBJ2-2; no definite D call. V was pared by 0 bases and J by 8 bases, with 4 bases between. Germline CDR1 and CDR2: SGHNT and YENEEA. CDR3 length equals 12 residues. The CDR3 spells CASSLDQGELFF. The DNA of the CDR3 is TGTGCCAGCAGCTTAGATCAGGGGGAGCTGTTTTTT.

J is TRBJ1-4 and V is TRBV4-3; no clear D gene. V lost 2 bases and J lost 7, with 11 bases in between. The CDR3 contains 14 residues. Germline-derived CDR1 and CDR2 are LGHNA and YSLEER. CDR3 loop: CASSQSRVGEKLFF. The CDR3 DNA follows: TGCGCCAGCAGCCAATCGAGGGTCGGTGAAAAACTGTTTTTT.

The chain has TRBV9 and TRBJ1-3; possibly TRBD1 for D (5 bases). V gave up 7 bases and J gave up 3 bases, with 8 bases separating them. This CDR3 has 12 amino acids. Per germline, CDR1 SGDLS and CDR2 YYNGEE. CDR3 loop: CASQGDGNTIYF. DNA for the CDR3: TGTGCCAGCCAGGGAGATGGAAACACCATATATTTT.

This chain links TRBV7-6 with TRBJ2-2; TRBD2 matches 9 bases. Trimming took 6 bases from V and 6 from J; bases not matched to a gene: 5. The CDR3 length is 14 residues. Germline V gene lookup returns CDR1 SGHVS and CDR2 FNYEAQ. This CDR3 is CASSFSGSAGELFF. The DNA for the CDR3 is TGTGCCAGCAGTTTTAGCGGGAGTGCCGGGGAGCTGTTTTTT. The full variable domain, its missing parts supplied by reference TRBV7-6 and TRBJ2-2, is GAGVSQSPRYKVTKRGQDVALRCDPISGHVSLYWYRQALGQGPEFLTYFNYEAQQDKSGLPNDRFSAERPEGSISTLTIQRTEQRDSAMYRCASSFSGSAGELFFGEGSRLTVL.

This clone was picked up many times. V is TRBV27 and J is TRBJ2-5; D is perhaps TRBD2 (6 bases). V dropped 6 bases and J dropped 2 bases, with 13 bases sitting between them. This CDR3 contains 14 residues. Germline CDR1 is MNHEY and CDR2 is SMNVEV (reference sequence). Written as DNA, the CDR3 is TGTGCCAGCAGGAGTACGGGGGTACAAGAGACCCAGTACTTC. Translation: CASRSTGVQETQYF.

As concerns this clone: The sample carries other DNA sequences with the same CDR3. The chain is built from TRBV27 and TRBJ2-2; 11 nucleotides align to TRBD2. CDR1 is MNHEY and CDR2 is SMNVEV in the germline V gene (reference sequence). There are 15 residues in the CDR3. Germline trimming cut 5 bases from V and 1 base from J; bases unmatched to any gene: 0. CDR3 DNA: TGTGCCAGCAGTGGGACTAGCGGGAACACCGGGGAGCTGTTTTTT. Protein product: CASSGTSGNTGELFF.